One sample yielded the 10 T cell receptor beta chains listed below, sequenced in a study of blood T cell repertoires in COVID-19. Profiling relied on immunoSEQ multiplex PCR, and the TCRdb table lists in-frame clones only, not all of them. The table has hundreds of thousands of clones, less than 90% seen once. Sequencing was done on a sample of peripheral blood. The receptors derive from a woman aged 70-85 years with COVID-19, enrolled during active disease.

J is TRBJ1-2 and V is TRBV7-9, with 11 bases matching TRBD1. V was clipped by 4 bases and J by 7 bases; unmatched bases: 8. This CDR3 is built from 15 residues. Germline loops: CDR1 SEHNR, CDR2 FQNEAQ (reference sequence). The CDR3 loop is CASSSGTGGGGGYTF. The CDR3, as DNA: TGTGCCAGCAGCTCCGGGACAGGGGGAGGAGGTGGCTACACCTTC.

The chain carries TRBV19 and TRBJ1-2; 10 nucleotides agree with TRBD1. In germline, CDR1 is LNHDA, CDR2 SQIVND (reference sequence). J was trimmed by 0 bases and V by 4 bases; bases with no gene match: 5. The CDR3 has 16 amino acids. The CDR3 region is CASSRTGGLSNYGYTF. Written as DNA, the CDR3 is TGTGCCAGTAGTAGGACAGGGGGACTGTCTAACTATGGCTACACCTTC.

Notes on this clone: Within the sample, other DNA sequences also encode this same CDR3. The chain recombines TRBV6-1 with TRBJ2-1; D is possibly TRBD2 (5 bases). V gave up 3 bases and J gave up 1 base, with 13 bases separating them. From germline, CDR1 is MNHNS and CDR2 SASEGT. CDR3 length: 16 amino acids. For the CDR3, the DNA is TGTGCCAGCAGTGACCACGGAGGTTCTTCCTACAATGAGCAGTTCTTC. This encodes CASSDHGGSSYNEQFF.

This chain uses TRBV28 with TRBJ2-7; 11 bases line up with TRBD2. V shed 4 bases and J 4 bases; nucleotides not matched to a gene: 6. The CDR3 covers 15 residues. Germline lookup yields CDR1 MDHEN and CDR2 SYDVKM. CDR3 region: CASSSLAGGGYEQYF. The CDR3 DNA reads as TGTGCCAGCAGTTCCCTAGCGGGGGGTGGGTACGAGCAGTACTTC.

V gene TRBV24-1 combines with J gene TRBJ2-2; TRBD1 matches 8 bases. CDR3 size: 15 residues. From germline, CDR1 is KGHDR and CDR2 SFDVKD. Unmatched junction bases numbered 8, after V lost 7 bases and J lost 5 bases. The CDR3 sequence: CATSLGQVLTGELFF. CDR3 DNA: TGTGCCACCAGCCTGGGACAGGTCCTTACCGGGGAGCTGTTTTTT.

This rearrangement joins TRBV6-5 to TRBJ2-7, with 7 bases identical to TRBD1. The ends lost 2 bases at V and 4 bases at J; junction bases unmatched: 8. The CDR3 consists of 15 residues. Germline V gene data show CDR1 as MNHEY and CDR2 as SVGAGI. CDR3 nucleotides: TGTGCCAGCAGTTACGCTACAGGGGATAATTACGAGCAGTACTTC. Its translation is CASSYATGDNYEQYF.

CDR3 loop: CASTERGAPTGELFF. CDR3 sequence (DNA): TGTGCCAGCACGGAGCGGGGGGCCCCCACCGGGGAGCTGTTTTTT. This chain links TRBV2 with TRBJ2-2, with 9 nucleotides matching TRBD2. Losses at the gene ends were 7 bases for V and 4 bases for J; bases not matched to a gene: 7. From germline, CDR1 is SNHLY and CDR2 FYNNEI. The CDR3 length is 15 residues.

The CDR3 region is CATSGVGAGNTIYF. The CDR3 DNA is TGTGCCACCAGCGGCGTGGGAGCTGGAAACACCATATATTTT. The chain joins TRBV15 to TRBJ1-3; D remains unclear. The CDR3 contains 14 residues. In germline, CDR1 is LNHNV, CDR2 YYDKDF (reference sequence). Trimming took 5 bases from V and 2 from J, leaving 10 bases between them.

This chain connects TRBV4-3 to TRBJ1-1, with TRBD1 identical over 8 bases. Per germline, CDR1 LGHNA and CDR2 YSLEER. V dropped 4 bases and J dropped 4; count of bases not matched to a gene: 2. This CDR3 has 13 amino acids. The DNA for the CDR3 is TGCGCCAGCAGCCTAGGACAGGGCACTGAAGCTTTCTTT. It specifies CASSLGQGTEAFF.

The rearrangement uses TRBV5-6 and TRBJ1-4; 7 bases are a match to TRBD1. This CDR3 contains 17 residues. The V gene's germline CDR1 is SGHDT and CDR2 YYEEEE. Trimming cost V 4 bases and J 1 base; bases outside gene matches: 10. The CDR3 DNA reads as TGTGCCAGCAGCCCCCCCGGGACAGCGGAAACTAATGAAAAACTGTTTTTT. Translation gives CASSPPGTAETNEKLFF.